This T cell receptor (beta chain) is from a study of blood T cell repertoires in COVID-19. Study-wide background: Acute-phase and convalescent COVID-19 samples originated in the United States, Italy and Spain. PBMCs, B-cell-depleted T cells, or T cells were the source of the cDNA or gDNA that made up the material.

With 7 bases removed from V and 0 bases from J, the gap between germline ends came to 6 bases. This CDR3 is 12 amino acids long. Germline V CDR1 and CDR2: MDHEN, SYDVKM. In the authors' workflow: Amplification with reference gene primers provided the estimates of nucleated cell counts. Using immunoSEQ multiplex PCR, the repertoire was profiled, and TCRdb retains in-frame clones only, with some absent. The V and J calls and clone size come from that table; D and trimming were worked out from the DNA. The sample records tens of thousands of clones, 85% being singletons. The TCR sequence derives from a man aged 50 to 59 with active COVID-19. Sequencing was performed on peripheral blood. The J gene is TRBJ1-1, the V gene TRBV28; no definite D call. The CDR3 sequence: CASKPMNTEAFF. Written as DNA, the CDR3 is TGTGCCAGCAAGCCCATGAACACTGAAGCTTTCTTT. The full variable domain, completed using reference TRBV28 and TRBJ1-1, is DVKVTQSSRYLVKRTGEKVFLECVQDMDHENMFWYRQDPGLGLRLIYFSYDVKMKEKGDIPEGYSVSREKKERFSLILESASTNQTSMYLCASKPMNTEAFFGQGTRLTVV.